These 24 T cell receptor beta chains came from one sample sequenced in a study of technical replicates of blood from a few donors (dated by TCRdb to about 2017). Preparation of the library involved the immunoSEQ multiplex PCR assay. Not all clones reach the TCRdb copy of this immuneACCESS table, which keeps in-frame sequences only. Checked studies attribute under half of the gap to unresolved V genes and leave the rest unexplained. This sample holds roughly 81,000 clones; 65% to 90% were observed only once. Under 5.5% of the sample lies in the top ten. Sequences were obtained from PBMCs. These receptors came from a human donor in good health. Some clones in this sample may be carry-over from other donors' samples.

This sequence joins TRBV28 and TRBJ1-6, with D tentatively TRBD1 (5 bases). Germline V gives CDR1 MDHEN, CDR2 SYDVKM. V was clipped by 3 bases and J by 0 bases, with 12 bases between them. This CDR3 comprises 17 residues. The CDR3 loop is CASSLAGISSYNSPLHF. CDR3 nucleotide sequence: TGTGCCAGCAGTTTGGCAGGGATAAGCTCCTATAATTCACCCCTCCACTTT.

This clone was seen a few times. This CDR3 is CASGTGGTVSYNEQFF. The CDR3 nucleotides read TGTGCTAGTGGTACAGGGGGGACAGTTTCCTACAATGAGCAGTTCTTC. J is TRBJ2-1 and V is TRBV12-5; 8 bases are shared with TRBD1. V lost 5 bases and J lost 1; bases outside the gene matches: 7. Germline V gene data show CDR1 as LGHNT and CDR2 as FRNRAP. The CDR3 contains 16 residues.

This CDR3 reads CASSEMGQVESPLHF. In nucleotides, the CDR3 is TGCGCCAGCAGCGAAATGGGACAGGTGGAGTCACCCCTCCACTTT. The V call is TRBV5-1, the J call TRBJ1-6, with TRBD1 identical over 8 bases. CDR1 SGHRS and CDR2 YFSETQ come from the germline V gene. This CDR3 has 15 amino acids. V was clipped by 4 bases and J by 10 bases; unmatched bases: 10.

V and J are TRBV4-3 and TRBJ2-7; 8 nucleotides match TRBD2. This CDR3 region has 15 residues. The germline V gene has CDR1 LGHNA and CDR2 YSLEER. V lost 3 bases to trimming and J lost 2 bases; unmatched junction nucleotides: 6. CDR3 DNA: TGCGCCAGCAGCCAGGGACTAGTACGTCCCTACGAGCAGTACTTC. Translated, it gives CASSQGLVRPYEQYF.

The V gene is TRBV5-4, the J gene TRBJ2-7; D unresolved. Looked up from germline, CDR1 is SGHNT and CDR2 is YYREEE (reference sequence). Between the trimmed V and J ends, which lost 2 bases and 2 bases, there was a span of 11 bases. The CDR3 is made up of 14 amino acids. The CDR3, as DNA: TGTGCCAGCAGCTTACGGTCGAACGCCTACGAGCAGTACTTC. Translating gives CASSLRSNAYEQYF. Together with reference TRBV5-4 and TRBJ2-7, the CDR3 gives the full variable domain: ETGVTQSPTHLIKTRGQQVTLRCSSQSGHNTVSWYQQALGQGPQFIFQYYREEENGRGNFPPRFSGLQFPNYSSELNVNALELDDSALYLCASSLRSNAYEQYFGPGTRLTVT.

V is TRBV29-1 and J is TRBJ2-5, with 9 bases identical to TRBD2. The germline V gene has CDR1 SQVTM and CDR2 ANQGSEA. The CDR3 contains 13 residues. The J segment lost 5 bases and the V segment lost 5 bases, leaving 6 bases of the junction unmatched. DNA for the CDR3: TGCAGCGTTTTACTAGCGGGCGGCGAGACCCAGTACTTC. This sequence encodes CSVLLAGGETQYF.

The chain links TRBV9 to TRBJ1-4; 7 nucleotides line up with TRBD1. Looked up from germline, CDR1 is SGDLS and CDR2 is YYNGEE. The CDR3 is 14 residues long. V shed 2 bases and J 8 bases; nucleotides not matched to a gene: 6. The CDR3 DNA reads TGTGCCAGCAGCGTCACAGGGGCGAGCGAAAAACTGTTTTTT. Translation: CASSVTGASEKLFF.

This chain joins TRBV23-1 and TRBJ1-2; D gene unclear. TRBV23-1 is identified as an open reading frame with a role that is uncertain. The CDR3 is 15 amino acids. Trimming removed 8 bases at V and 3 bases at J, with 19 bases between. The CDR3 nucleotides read TGCGCCAGCCCCCCTTGCGGTTTCCGCGACTATGGCTACACCTTC. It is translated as CASPPCGFRDYGYTF.

CDR3 nucleotide sequence: TGTGCCAGCAGCTTCGGCGGTAAGGCTGAAGCTTTCTTT. This sequence encodes CASSFGGKAEAFF. This sequence joins TRBV7-2 and TRBJ1-1; D gene uncertain. The CDR3 contains 13 residues. Germline V gene sequence: CDR1 SGHTA, CDR2 FQGNSA. Trimming took 3 bases from V and 6 from J, leaving 11 bases between them.

The CDR3, as DNA: TGCGCCAGCAGCCAGGCCCGACAGCTGAACACTGAAGCTTTCTTT. This gives the protein CASSQARQLNTEAFF. V and J are TRBV4-3 and TRBJ1-1; TRBD1 might be the D (5 bases). The V end was cut by 3 bases, the J end by 0 bases, with 11 bases between. There are 15 residues in the CDR3. Per germline, CDR1 LGHNA and CDR2 YSLEER.

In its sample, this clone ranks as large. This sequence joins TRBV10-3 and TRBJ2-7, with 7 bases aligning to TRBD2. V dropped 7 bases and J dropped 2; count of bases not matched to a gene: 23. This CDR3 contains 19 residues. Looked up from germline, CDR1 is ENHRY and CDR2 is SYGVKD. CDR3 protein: CAINGGGKVGLRVTYEQYF. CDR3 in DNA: TGTGCCATCAATGGGGGAGGGAAGGTCGGTTTGCGGGTAACCTACGAGCAGTACTTC.

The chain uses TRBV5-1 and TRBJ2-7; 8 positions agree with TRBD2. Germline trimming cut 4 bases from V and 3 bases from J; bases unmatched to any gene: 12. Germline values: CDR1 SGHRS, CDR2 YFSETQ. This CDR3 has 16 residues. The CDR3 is CASSPGGGGVGYEQYF. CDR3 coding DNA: TGCGCCAGCAGCCCCGGGGGGGGCGGGGTAGGCTACGAGCAGTACTTC.

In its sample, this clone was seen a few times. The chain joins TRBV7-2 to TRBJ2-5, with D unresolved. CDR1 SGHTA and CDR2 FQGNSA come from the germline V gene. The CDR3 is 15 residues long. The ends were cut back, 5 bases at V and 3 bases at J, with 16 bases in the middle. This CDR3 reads CASSRVSRVEETQYF. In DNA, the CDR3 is TGTGCCAGCAGCCGTGTGTCCCGGGTAGAAGAGACCCAGTACTTC.

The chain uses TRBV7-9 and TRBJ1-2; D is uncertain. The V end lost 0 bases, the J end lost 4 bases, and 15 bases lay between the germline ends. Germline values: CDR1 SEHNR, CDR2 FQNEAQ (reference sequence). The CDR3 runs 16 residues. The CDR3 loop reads CASSLALVEVGYGYTF. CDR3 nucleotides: TGTGCCAGCAGCTTAGCGCTAGTGGAAGTGGGCTATGGCTACACCTTC.

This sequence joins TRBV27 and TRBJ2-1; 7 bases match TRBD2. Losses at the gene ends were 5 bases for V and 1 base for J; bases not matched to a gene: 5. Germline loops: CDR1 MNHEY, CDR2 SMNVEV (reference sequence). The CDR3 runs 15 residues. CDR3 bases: TGTGCCAGCAGTCCTACTAGCGAATCCTACAATGAGCAGTTCTTC. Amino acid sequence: CASSPTSESYNEQFF.

Written as DNA, the CDR3 is TGTGCCAGCAGTTTACTGGCGGGAGGCGGGGATACGCAGTATTTT. Translated: CASSLLAGGGDTQYF. The chain is built from TRBV28 and TRBJ2-3; 8 positions agree with TRBD2. Unmatched junction bases numbered 7, after V lost 2 bases and J lost 6 bases. CDR3 length: 15 residues. Germline lookup yields CDR1 MDHEN and CDR2 SYDVKM.

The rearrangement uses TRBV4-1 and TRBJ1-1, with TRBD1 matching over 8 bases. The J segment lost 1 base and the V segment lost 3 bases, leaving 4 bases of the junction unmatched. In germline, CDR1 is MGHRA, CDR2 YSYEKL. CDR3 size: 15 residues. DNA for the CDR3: TGCGCCAGCAGCCAGCAGGGGGCGCAGAACACTGAAGCTTTCTTT. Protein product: CASSQQGAQNTEAFF.

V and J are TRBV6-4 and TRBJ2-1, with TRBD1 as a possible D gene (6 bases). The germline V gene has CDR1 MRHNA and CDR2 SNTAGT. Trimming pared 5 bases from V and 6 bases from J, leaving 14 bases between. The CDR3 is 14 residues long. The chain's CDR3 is CASSPYGGGNEQFF. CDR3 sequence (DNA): TGTGCCAGCAGTCCCTATGGGGGCGGCAATGAGCAGTTCTTC.

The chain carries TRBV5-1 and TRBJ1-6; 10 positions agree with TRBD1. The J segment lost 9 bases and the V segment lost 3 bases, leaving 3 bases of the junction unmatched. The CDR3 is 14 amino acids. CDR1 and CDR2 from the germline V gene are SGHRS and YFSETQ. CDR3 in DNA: TGCGCCAGCAGCTGGGACAGGGGACCTTCACCCCTCCACTTT. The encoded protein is CASSWDRGPSPLHF.

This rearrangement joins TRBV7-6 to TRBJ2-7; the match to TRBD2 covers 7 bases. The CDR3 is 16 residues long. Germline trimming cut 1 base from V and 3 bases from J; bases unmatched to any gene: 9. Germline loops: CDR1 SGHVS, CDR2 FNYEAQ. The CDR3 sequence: CASSLVGGTGVYEQYF. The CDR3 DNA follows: TGTGCCAGCAGCTTAGTGGGAGGGACCGGGGTCTACGAGCAGTACTTC.

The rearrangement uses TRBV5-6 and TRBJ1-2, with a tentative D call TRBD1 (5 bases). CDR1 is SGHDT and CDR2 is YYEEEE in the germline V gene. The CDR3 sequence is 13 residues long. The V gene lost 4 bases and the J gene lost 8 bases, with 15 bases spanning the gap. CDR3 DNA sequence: TGTGCCAGCAGCCCCGGGGGTGTGGAGGGCTACACCTTC. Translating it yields CASSPGGVEGYTF. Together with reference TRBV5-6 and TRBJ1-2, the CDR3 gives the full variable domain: DAGVTQSPTHLIKTRGQQVTLRCSPKSGHDTVSWYQQALGQGPQFIFQYYEEEERQRGNFPDRFSGHQFPNYSSELNVNALLLGDSALYLCASSPGGVEGYTFGSGTRLTVV.

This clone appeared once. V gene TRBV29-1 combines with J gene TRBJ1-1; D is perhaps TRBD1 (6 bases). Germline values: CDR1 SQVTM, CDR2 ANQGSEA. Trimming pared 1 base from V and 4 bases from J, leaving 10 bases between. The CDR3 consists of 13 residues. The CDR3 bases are TGCAGCGTTGAAGGGGGGGGCGTCACTGAAGCTTTCTTT. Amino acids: CSVEGGGVTEAFF. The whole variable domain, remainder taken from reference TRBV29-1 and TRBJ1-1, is SAVISQKPSRDICQRGTSLTIQCQVDSQVTMMFWYRQQPGQSLTLIATANQGSEATYESGFVIDKFPISRPNLTFSTLTVSNMSPEDSSIYLCSVEGGGVTEAFFGQGTRLTVV.

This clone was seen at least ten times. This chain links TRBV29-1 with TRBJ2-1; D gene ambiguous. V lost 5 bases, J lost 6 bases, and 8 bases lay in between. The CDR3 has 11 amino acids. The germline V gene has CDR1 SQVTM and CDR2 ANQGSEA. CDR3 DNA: TGCAGCGTTCCAGCGTTCAATGAGCAGTTCTTC. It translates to CSVPAFNEQFF.

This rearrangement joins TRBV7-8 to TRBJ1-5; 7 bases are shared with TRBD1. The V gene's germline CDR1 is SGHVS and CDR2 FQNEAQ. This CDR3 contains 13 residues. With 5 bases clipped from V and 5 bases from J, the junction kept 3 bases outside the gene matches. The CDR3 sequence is CASSRDSDQPQHF. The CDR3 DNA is TGTGCCAGCAGCCGGGACAGCGATCAGCCCCAGCATTTT.